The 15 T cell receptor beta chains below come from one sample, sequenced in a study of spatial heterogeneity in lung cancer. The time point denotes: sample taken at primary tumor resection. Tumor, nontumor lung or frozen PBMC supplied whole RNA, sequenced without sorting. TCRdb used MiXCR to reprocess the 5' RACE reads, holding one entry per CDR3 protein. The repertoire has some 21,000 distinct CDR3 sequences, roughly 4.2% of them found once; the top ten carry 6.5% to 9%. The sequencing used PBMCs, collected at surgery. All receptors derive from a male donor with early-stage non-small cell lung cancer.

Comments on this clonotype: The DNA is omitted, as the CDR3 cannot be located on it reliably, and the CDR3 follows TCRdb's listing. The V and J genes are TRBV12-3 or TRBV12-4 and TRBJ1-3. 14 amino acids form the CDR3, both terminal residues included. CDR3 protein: CASSFWGTGNTMYF.

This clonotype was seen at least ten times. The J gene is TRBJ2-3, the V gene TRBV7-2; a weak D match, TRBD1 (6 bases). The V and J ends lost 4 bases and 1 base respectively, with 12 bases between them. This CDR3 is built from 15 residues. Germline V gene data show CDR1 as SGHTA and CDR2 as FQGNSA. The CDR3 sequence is CASSSWTVGTDTQYF. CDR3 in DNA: TGTGCCAGCAGCTCCTGGACAGTGGGCACAGATACGCAGTATTTT.

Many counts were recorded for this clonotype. The CDR3 loop is CASSLAGSLEKLFF. The CDR3 bases are TGTGCCAGCAGCTTAGCAGGGTCGCTTGAAAAACTGTTTTTT. The chain has TRBV7-9 and TRBJ1-4; D call uncertain. In germline, CDR1 is SEHNR, CDR2 FQNEAQ (reference sequence). Trimming took 0 bases from V and 7 from J, leaving 9 bases between them. The CDR3 is made up of 14 amino acids.

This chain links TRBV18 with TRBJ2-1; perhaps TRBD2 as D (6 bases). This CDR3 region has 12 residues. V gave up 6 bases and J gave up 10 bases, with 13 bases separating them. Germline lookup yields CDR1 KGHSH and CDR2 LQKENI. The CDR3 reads CASSRSGGEQFF. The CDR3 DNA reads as TGTGCCAGCTCGCGAAGCGGAGGGGAGCAGTTCTTC.

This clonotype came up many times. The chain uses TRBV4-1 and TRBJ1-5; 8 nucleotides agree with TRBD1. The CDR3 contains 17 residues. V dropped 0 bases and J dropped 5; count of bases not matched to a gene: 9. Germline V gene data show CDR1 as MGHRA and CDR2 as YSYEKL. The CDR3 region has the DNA TGCGCCAGCAGCCAAGATCGGGCAGGGGGCGCGGATCAGCCCCAGCATTTT. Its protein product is CASSQDRAGGADQPQHF.

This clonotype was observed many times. The CDR3 reads CASRTRGEGTQYF. The CDR3 coding sequence is TGTGCCAGCAGAACTAGGGGAGAGGGGACCCAGTACTTC. This chain connects TRBV6-5 to TRBJ2-5, with D perhaps matching TRBD1 or TRBD2 (5 bases each). The CDR3 spans 13 residues. The germline gives CDR1 MNHEY, CDR2 SVGAGI. Trimming took 6 bases from V and 7 from J, leaving 15 bases between them.

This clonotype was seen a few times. CDR3 amino acids: CASSTIPGTASPLHF. The CDR3 DNA follows: TGTGCCAGCAGCACCATCCCCGGGACGGCGTCACCCCTCCACTTT. The chain recombines TRBV3-1 with TRBJ1-6; D might be TRBD1 (5 bases). Germline CDR1 LGHDT, CDR2 YNNKEL (reference sequence). V was shortened by 5 bases and J by 10 bases, with 18 bases between the two germline ends. This CDR3 is built from 15 residues.

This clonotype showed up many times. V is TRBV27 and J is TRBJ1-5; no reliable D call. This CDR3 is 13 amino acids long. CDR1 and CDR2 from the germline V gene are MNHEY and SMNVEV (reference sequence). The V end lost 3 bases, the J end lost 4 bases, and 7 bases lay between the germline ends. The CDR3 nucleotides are TGTGCCAGCAGTTTGTTCGGGAATCAGCCCCAGCATTTT. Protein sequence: CASSLFGNQPQHF.

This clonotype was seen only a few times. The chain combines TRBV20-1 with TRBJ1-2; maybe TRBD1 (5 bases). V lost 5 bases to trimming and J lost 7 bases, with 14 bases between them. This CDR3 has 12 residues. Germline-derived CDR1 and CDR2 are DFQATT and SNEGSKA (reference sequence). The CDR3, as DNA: TGCAGTGCTCGGGGGGGATCGAGTGGCTACACCTTC. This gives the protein CSARGGSSGYTF.

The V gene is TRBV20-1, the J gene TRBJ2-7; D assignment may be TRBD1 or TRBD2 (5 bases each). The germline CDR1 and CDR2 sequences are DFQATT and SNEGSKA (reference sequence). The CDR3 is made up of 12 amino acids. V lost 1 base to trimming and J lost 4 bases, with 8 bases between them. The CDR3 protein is CSARVREYEQYF. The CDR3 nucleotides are TGCAGTGCTAGAGTCAGGGAGTACGAGCAGTACTTC.

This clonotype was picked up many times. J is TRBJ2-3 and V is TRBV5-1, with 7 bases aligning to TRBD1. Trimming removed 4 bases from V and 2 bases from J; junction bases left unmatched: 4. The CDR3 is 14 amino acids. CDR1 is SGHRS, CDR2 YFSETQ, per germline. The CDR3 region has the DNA TGCGCCAGCAGCGTGGGACAGAACACAGATACGCAGTATTTT. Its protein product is CASSVGQNTDTQYF.

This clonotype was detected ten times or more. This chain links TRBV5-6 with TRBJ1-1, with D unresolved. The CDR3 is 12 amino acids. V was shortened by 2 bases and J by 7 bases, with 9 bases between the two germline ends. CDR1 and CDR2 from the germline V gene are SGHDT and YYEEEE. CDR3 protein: CASSFDRYEAFF. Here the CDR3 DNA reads TGTGCCAGCAGCTTCGATCGTTATGAAGCTTTCTTT.

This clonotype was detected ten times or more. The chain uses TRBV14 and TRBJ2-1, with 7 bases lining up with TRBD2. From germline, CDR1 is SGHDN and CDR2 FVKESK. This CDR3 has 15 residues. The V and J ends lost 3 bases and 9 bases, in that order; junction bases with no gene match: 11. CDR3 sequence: CASSQWRGNGPEQFF. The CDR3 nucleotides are TGTGCCAGCAGCCAGTGGCGGGGGAATGGTCCTGAGCAGTTCTTC. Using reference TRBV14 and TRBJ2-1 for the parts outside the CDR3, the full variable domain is EAGVTQFPSHSVIEKGQTVTLRCDPISGHDNLYWYRRVMGKEIKFLLHFVKESKQDESGMPNNRFLAERTGGTYSTLKVQPAELEDSGVYFCASSQWRGNGPEQFFGPGTRLTVL.

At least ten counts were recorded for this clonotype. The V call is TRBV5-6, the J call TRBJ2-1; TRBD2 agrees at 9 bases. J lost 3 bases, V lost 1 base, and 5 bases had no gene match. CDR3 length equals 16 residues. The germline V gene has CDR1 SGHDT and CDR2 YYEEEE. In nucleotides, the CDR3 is TGTGCCAGCAGCTTGAGGCTAGCGGGGCGCTACAATGAGCAGTTCTTC. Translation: CASSLRLAGRYNEQFF.

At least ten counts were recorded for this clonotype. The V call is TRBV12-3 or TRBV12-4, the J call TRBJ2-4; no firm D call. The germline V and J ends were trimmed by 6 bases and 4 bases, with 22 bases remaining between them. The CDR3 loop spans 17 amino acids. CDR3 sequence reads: CASSPFLQLAAKNIQYF. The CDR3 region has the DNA TGTGCCAGCAGCCCCTTTTTACAACTCGCCGCGAAAAACATTCAGTACTTC.